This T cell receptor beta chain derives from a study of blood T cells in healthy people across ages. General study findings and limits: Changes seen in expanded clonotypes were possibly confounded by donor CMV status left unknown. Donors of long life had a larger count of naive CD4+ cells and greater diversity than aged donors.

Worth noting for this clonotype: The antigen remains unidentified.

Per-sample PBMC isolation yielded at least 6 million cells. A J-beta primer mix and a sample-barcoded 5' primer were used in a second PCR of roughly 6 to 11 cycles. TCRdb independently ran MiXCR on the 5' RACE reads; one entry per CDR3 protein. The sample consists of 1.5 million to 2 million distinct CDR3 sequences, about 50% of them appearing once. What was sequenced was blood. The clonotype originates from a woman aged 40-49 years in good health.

CDR3 sequence: CSAPLPDRPPYEQYF. Written as DNA, the CDR3 is TGCAGTGCTCCCCTGCCCGACAGGCCTCCCTACGAGCAGTACTTC. V gene TRBV20-1 combines with J gene TRBJ2-7, with D possibly matching TRBD1 (6 bases). Deletions cut 5 bases from V and 2 bases from J, with 19 bases between. Per the germline V gene, CDR1 is DFQATT and CDR2 is SNEGSKA (reference sequence). The CDR3 is 15 residues long.